One sample yielded the 27 T cell receptor beta chains listed below, sequenced in a study of blood T cell repertoires in COVID-19 (dated by TCRdb to between 2020 and 2021). The library relied on the immunoSEQ multiplex PCR assay. Imported from immuneACCESS, the table was reduced by TCRdb to in-frame sequences with V and J called. These copies leave out some clones; in studies compared against another copy, an unresolved V gene accounts for under half, and the cause of the remainder is not known. The sample table lists more than 40,000 clones, roughly nine tenths of them with a count of one. Jointly, the top ten make up around 5% of the sample. The sample taken for sequencing was peripheral blood. The origin of the receptors is a man aged 70-80 years with acute or convalescent COVID-19.

V usage is TRBV4-3 and J usage is TRBJ2-1, with 9 nucleotides matching TRBD2. Losses at the gene ends were 2 bases for V and 5 bases for J; bases not matched to a gene: 7. The CDR3 has 16 residues. Germline CDR1 reads LGHNA; CDR2 reads YSLEER. CDR3 sequence: CASSQSWLAGNNEQFF. The CDR3 nucleotides read TGCGCCAGCAGCCAATCCTGGCTAGCGGGGAACAATGAGCAGTTCTTC.

The chain has TRBV6-6 and TRBJ2-7; 12 bases fit TRBD1. The germline gives CDR1 MNHNY, CDR2 SVGAGI (reference sequence). The CDR3 length is 14 residues. The ends lost 6 bases at V and 6 bases at J; junction bases unmatched: 6. CDR3 DNA sequence: TGTGCCAGCAGCTGGGACAGGGGGCGCGGCGAGCAGTACTTC. Translating it yields CASSWDRGRGEQYF.

This clone appeared a single time. The J gene is TRBJ1-4, the V gene TRBV2, with a weak D call TRBD1 (6 bases). V lost 6 bases, J lost 4 bases, and 12 bases lay in between. Per germline, CDR1 SNHLY and CDR2 FYNNEI. The CDR3 spans 14 residues. The CDR3 reads CASRSQGLNEKLFF. The CDR3 DNA reads TGTGCCAGCAGGAGTCAGGGGCTTAATGAAAAACTGTTTTTT.

J is TRBJ2-5 and V is TRBV30, with D uncertain. Germline CDR1 and CDR2: GTSNPN and SVGIG (reference sequence). V lost 3 bases to trimming and J lost 4 bases, with 15 bases between them. This CDR3 has 14 amino acids. CDR3 in DNA: TGTGCCTGGAGGGGCTCCCCGGTTGGAGAGACCCAGTACTTC. Protein: CAWRGSPVGETQYF.

The chain couples TRBV7-8 to TRBJ1-6; maybe TRBD1 (5 bases). The CDR3 is 17 amino acids. Germline V gene sequence: CDR1 SGHVS, CDR2 FQNEAQ. V was trimmed by 1 base and J by 6 bases, leaving 16 bases between them. CDR3: CASSLGGTRRANSPLHF. DNA of the CDR3: TGTGCCAGCAGCTTAGGGGGGACCCGGAGGGCTAATTCACCCCTCCACTTT. Filled out from reference TRBV7-8 and TRBJ1-6, the complete variable domain reads GAGVSQSPRYKVAKRGQDVALRCDPISGHVSLFWYQQALGQGPEFLTYFQNEAQLDKSGLPSDRFFAERPEGSVSTLKIQRTQQEDSAVYLCASSLGGTRRANSPLHFGNGTRLTVT.

The V and J genes are TRBV27 and TRBJ1-1; D uncertain. V gave up 5 bases and J gave up 11 bases, with 6 bases separating them. CDR1 is MNHEY and CDR2 is SMNVEV in the germline V gene (reference sequence). The CDR3 contains 9 residues. Written as DNA, the CDR3 is TGTGCCAGCAGTCAAGCGGCTTTCTTT. Its protein is CASSQAAFF.

The chain carries TRBV18 and TRBJ1-2; 12 nucleotides match TRBD1. Trimming at V came to 0 bases and at J to 9 bases, leaving 8 bases not matched to a gene. This CDR3 has 16 residues. Per the germline V gene, CDR1 is KGHSH and CDR2 is LQKENI. CDR3 protein: CASSPPSRDRGLSYTF. The CDR3 region has the DNA TGTGCCAGCTCACCACCGAGTCGGGACAGGGGGCTTAGCTACACCTTC. Using reference TRBV18 and TRBJ1-2 for the parts outside the CDR3, the full variable domain is NAGVMQNPRHLVRRRGQEARLRCSPMKGHSHVYWYRQLPEEGLKFMVYLQKENIIDESGMPKERFSAEFPKEGPSILRIQQVVRGDSAAYFCASSPPSRDRGLSYTFGSGTRLTVV.

The rearrangement links TRBV19 to TRBJ1-4; tentatively, D is TRBD1 (6 bases). This CDR3 contains 14 residues. Trimming removed 3 bases from V and 6 bases from J, with 11 bases in between. In germline, CDR1 is LNHDA, CDR2 SQIVND (reference sequence). CDR3 sequence: CASSMGYRDEKLFF. CDR3 bases: TGTGCCAGTAGTATGGGTTACAGGGATGAAAAACTGTTTTTT.

There are a few counts of this clone. The chain is built from TRBV28 and TRBJ2-1; TRBD2 agrees at 9 bases. The CDR3 runs 17 residues. V lost 7 bases to trimming and J lost 0 bases; unmatched junction nucleotides: 10. The germline V gene has CDR1 MDHEN and CDR2 SYDVKM. The CDR3 protein is CASTASGTPSSYNEQFF. The CDR3, as DNA: TGTGCCAGCACGGCTAGCGGGACCCCCAGCTCCTACAATGAGCAGTTCTTC.

This chain joins TRBV10-3 and TRBJ1-2, with 8 nucleotides matching TRBD1. J gave up 2 bases and V 10 bases, and 6 bases lay outside the gene matches. Germline V gene lookup returns CDR1 ENHRY and CDR2 SYGVKD. This CDR3 is built from 13 residues. The CDR3 region has the DNA TGTGCCACTTCGACAGGGGTCAACTATGGCTACACCTTC. Protein product: CATSTGVNYGYTF.

The CDR3: CASSMFGQVSSNEQFF. CDR3 in DNA: TGTGCCAGTAGTATGTTCGGACAGGTTTCGAGCAATGAGCAGTTCTTC. The chain uses TRBV19 and TRBJ2-1; TRBD1 aligns across 7 bases. CDR3 length: 16 amino acids. The germline gives CDR1 LNHDA, CDR2 SQIVND (reference sequence). The V gene end was trimmed by 3 bases and the J gene end by 6 bases; junction bases not matched to a gene: 11.

This clone occurred once. V is TRBV7-6 and J is TRBJ1-1; 9 bases agree with TRBD1. Germline CDR1 is SGHVS and CDR2 is FNYEAQ. V shed 1 base, J shed 11 bases, and the junction held 11 bases outside the gene matches. The CDR3 runs 15 residues. This CDR3 is CASSLVGQGKEWAFF. CDR3 DNA: TGTGCCAGCAGCTTAGTGGGACAGGGTAAAGAGTGGGCTTTCTTT.

The chain carries TRBV21-1 and TRBJ2-5; the D call of TRBD2 is as the table states it, not checked on the DNA. TRBV21-1 is reported as a pseudogene. CDR3 length: 18 amino acids. CDR3 sequence: CASSKASGLAPRRETQYF. CDR3 sequence (DNA): TGTGCCAGCAGCAAAGCTTCGGGACTAGCTCCTAGGCGGGAGACCCAGTACTTC.

This chain uses TRBV3-1 (or the pseudogene TRBV3-2) with TRBJ2-3; D gene unclear. Trimming removed 0 bases from V and 0 bases from J, with 13 bases in between. Germline CDR1 and CDR2: LGHDT and YNNKEL (reference sequence). The CDR3 is 17 amino acids. CDR3: CASSQDRAPSSTDTQYF. The CDR3 DNA reads as TGTGCCAGCAGCCAAGATCGAGCGCCCTCAAGCACAGATACGCAGTATTTT.

In nucleotides, the CDR3 is TGTGCCAGCAGCAAACCGAAGGGACTAGCGGGCTCCTACACAGATACGCAGTATTTT. The encoded protein is CASSKPKGLAGSYTDTQYF. The chain links TRBV21-1 to TRBJ2-3; the D call in the table, TRBD2, was not verified against the DNA. TRBV21-1 is a pseudogene. There are 19 residues in the CDR3.

The table lists this clone with a count of one. This chain connects TRBV24-1 to TRBJ1-2, with D maybe TRBD1 (6 bases). V lost 3 bases to trimming and J lost 8 bases, with 12 bases between them. The CDR3 is made up of 13 amino acids. Germline V gives CDR1 KGHDR, CDR2 SFDVKD. CDR3 nucleotide sequence: TGTGCCACCAGTGATCTGGACAGCCAGGGCTACACCTTC. Amino acid sequence: CATSDLDSQGYTF.

This sequence joins TRBV27 and TRBJ2-7, with D perhaps TRBD1 (6 bases). This CDR3 spans 13 amino acids. In germline, CDR1 is MNHEY, CDR2 SMNVEV (reference sequence). V was trimmed by 6 bases and J by 2 bases, leaving 11 bases between them. CDR3 sequence: CASSKQGTYEQYF. Here the CDR3 DNA reads TGTGCCAGCAGCAAACAGGGAACCTACGAGCAGTACTTC.

The chain carries TRBV27 and TRBJ1-1; possibly TRBD1 for D (6 bases). V lost 6 bases, J lost 0 bases, and 11 bases lay in between. Per germline, CDR1 MNHEY and CDR2 SMNVEV (reference sequence). The CDR3 is 14 amino acids. The CDR3 here is CASRSTGLNTEAFF. CDR3 bases: TGTGCCAGCAGGTCCACAGGGTTGAACACTGAAGCTTTCTTT.

The chain joins TRBV7-2 to TRBJ2-5, with a weak D call TRBD2 (6 bases). Trimming took off 1 base at V and 2 bases at J, with 11 bases between the two ends. Germline CDR1 SGHTA, CDR2 FQGNSA. This CDR3 spans 15 amino acids. CDR3 sequence (DNA): TGTGCCAGCAGCTTAGTTATGGGGAGGCAAGAGACCCAGTACTTC. It codes for CASSLVMGRQETQYF. The entire variable domain, with the rest obtained from reference TRBV7-2 and TRBJ2-5, is as follows: GAGVSQSPSNKVTEKGKDVELRCDPISGHTALYWYRQSLGQGLEFLIYFQGNSAPDKSGLPSDRFSAERTGGSVSTLTIQRTQQEDSAVYLCASSLVMGRQETQYFGPGTRLLVL.

The V call is TRBV28, the J call TRBJ1-1, with TRBD1 identical over 8 bases. Germline assignment: CDR1 MDHEN and CDR2 SYDVKM. This CDR3 is built from 14 residues. V shed 6 bases and J 0 bases; nucleotides not matched to a gene: 3. CDR3 nucleotide sequence: TGTGCCAGCAGGCAGACAGGGGTGAACACTGAAGCTTTCTTT. This gives the protein CASRQTGVNTEAFF.

The chain combines TRBV9 with TRBJ1-4; TRBD1 agrees at 8 bases. After removal of 3 bases from V and 8 bases from J, the junction contained 12 bases not matched to a gene. The length of the CDR3 is 16 residues. Germline V gene lookup returns CDR1 SGDLS and CDR2 YYNGEE. The CDR3, as DNA: TGTGCCAGCAGCGCGGACAGGGTTGGAGTGGGAGAAAAACTGTTTTTT. Amino acids: CASSADRVGVGEKLFF.

The V call is TRBV7-8, the J call TRBJ2-3; no definite D call. CDR1 and CDR2 (germline): SGHVS, FQNEAQ. The CDR3 has 14 amino acids. V was trimmed by 0 bases and J by 2 bases, leaving 6 bases between them. The CDR3: CASSLALFTDTQYF. In DNA form, the CDR3 reads TGTGCCAGCAGCTTAGCTTTATTCACAGATACGCAGTATTTT. Complete variable domain (other parts from reference TRBV7-8 and TRBJ2-3): GAGVSQSPRYKVAKRGQDVALRCDPISGHVSLFWYQQALGQGPEFLTYFQNEAQLDKSGLPSDRFFAERPEGSVSTLKIQRTQQEDSAVYLCASSLALFTDTQYFGPGTRLTVL.

The V gene is TRBV6-2 or TRBV6-3, the J gene TRBJ2-2; 12 bases are a match to TRBD1. From germline, CDR1 is MNHEY and CDR2 SVGEGT. The CDR3 spans 18 residues. With V trimmed by 2 bases and J by 6 bases, 10 bases remained unmatched. The CDR3: CASSYPYSGQGASGELFF. CDR3 sequence (DNA): TGTGCCAGCAGTTACCCCTACTCGGGACAGGGGGCTTCCGGGGAGCTGTTTTTT.

The chain links TRBV10-1 to TRBJ1-5, with TRBD1 matching over 8 bases. The CDR3 runs to 14 residues. V shed 10 bases and J 5 bases; nucleotides not matched to a gene: 10. The germline V gene encodes CDR1 WNHNN and CDR2 SYGVQD (reference sequence). CDR3 loop: CANDPDREDQPQHF. The CDR3, as DNA: TGCGCCAACGACCCGGACAGGGAGGATCAGCCCCAGCATTTT.

This chain joins TRBV7-9 and TRBJ2-3; unclear D gene. Per the germline V gene, CDR1 is SEHNR and CDR2 is FQNEAQ (reference sequence). This CDR3 has 11 amino acids. V was cut by 3 bases and J by 6 bases, with 4 bases left in between. The chain's CDR3 is CASSFADTQYF. The CDR3 DNA follows: TGTGCCAGCAGCTTCGCGGATACGCAGTATTTT.

The chain carries TRBV28 and TRBJ1-2; D is perhaps TRBD1 (5 bases). Germline CDR1 MDHEN, CDR2 SYDVKM. This CDR3 contains 12 residues. With 5 bases removed from V and 3 bases from J, the gap between germline ends came to 7 bases. The CDR3 nucleotides read TGTGCCAGCAGTCAAGGGGACTATGGCTACACCTTC. Translation gives CASSQGDYGYTF.

The chain uses TRBV5-1 and TRBJ1-1; D perhaps matches TRBD1 (6 bases). Per germline, CDR1 SGHRS and CDR2 YFSETQ. This CDR3 region has 14 residues. V was cut by 4 bases and J by 6 bases, with 16 bases left in between. As DNA, the CDR3 is TGCGCCAGCAGCCCGGGCGGGGGCAGACCTGAAGCTTTCTTT. Translated: CASSPGGGRPEAFF.